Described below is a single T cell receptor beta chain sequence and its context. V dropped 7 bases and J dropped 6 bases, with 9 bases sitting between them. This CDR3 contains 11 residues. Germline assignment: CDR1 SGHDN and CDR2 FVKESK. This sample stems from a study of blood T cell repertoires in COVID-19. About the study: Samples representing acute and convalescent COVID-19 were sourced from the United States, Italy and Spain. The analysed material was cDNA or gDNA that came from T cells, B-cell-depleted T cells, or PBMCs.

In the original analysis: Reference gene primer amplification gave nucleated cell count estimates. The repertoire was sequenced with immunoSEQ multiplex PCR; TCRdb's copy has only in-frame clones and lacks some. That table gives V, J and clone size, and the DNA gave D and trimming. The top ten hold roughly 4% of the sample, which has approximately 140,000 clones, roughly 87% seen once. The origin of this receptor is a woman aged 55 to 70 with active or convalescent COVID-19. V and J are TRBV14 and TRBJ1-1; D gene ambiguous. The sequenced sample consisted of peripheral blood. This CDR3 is CASTRLPEAFF. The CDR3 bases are TGTGCCAGCACGAGATTACCTGAAGCTTTCTTT.